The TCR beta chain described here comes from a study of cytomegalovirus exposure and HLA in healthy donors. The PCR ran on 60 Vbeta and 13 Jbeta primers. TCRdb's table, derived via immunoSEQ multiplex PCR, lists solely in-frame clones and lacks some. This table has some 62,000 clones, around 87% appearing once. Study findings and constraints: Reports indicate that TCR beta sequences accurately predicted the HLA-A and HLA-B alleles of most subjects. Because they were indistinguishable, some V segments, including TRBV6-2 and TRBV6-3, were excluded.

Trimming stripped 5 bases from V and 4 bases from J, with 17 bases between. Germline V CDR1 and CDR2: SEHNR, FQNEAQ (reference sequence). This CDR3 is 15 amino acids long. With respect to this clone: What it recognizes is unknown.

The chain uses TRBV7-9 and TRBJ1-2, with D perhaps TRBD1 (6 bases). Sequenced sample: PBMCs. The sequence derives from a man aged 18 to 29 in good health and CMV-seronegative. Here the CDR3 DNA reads TGTGCCAGCAGCCTTGGACAGTCCCAATTCTATGGCTACACCTTC. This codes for CASSLGQSQFYGYTF.